A selection of T cell receptor beta chains follows, all from one sample in a study of OX40 agonist ivuxolimab in advanced cancers. Clones were sequenced by immunoSEQ multiplex PCR, and TCRdb holds only the in-frame ones, with some missing. Of more than 100,000 clones listed, roughly 91% were seen once; the top ten hold approximately 0.99%. The input for sequencing was CD4+ or CD8+ T cells sorted from blood, taken in a trial of the OX40 agonist ivuxolimab. These TCRs come from an adult with an advanced solid tumor such as melanoma, head and neck, liver or kidney cancer. CDR3s include the opening cysteine and the closing phenylalanine or tryptophan. The D gene is left open where the match is weak. Clone size appears in some rows only: once, few, many, or a class for an expanded clone.

>TRBD2|TRBV7-9|.|TRBJ2-5
TGTGCCAGCAGCGTGGGACTAGCGGCGAGGGAGACCCAGTACTTC
CASSVGLAARETQYF
>TRBD1|TRBV28|.|TRBJ2-7
TGTGCCAGCAGCACTCCGGGACAGCAACCCTACGAGCAGTACTTC
CASSTPGQQPYEQYF
>.|TRBV5-1|.|TRBJ2-5
TGCGCCAGCAGTGTAGGGTCGGGGGGCCTCGCAGGGGAGACCCAGTACTTC
CASSVGSGGLAGETQYF
>.|TRBV11-2|.|TRBJ2-3
TGTGCCAGCAGCTATGGAGATACGCAGTATTTT
CASSYGDTQYF
>TRBD1|TRBV5-6|.|TRBJ1-2
TGTGCCAGCAGCTTGGCCCGGCAGGGGGTATGGTATGGCTACACCTTC
CASSLARQGVWYGYTF
>.|TRBV7-2|.|TRBJ2-3
TGTGCCAGCAGCTTCACAGAGACTCCGTGGACGCAGTATTTT
CASSFTETPWTQYF
>TRBD1|TRBV14|.|TRBJ2-5
TGTGCCAGCAGCGTCCTGACAGGGTACCAAGAGACCCAGTACTTC
CASSVLTGYQETQYF
>TRBD1|TRBV2|.|TRBJ2-2
TGTGCCAGCAGCGCAGGGGGCGCGGGCACCGGGGAGCTGTTTTTT
CASSAGGAGTGELFF
>TRBD1|TRBV11-2|.|TRBJ1-6
TGTGCCAGCAGCATACTAACCGGGACAGCCGATTCACCCCTCCACTTT
CASSILTGTADSPLHF
>.|TRBV4-3|once|TRBJ2-3
TGCGCCAGCAGCCCAGCCGTGGCAGATACGCAGTATTTT
CASSPAVADTQYF
>TRBD1|TRBV7-2|.|TRBJ1-6
TGTGCCAGCAGCCCAAGCAGGGACAGTAATTCACCCCTCCACTTT
CASSPSRDSNSPLHF
>.|TRBV28|.|TRBJ1-5
TGTGCCAGCTTCTTTTTTAGCAATCAGCCCCAGCATTTT
CASFFFSNQPQHF
>.|TRBV5-6|.|TRBJ1-2
TGTGCCAGCAGCTTGGGAGCGACACTGAGGTGGACAGTTTATGGCTACACCTTC
CASSLGATLRWTVYGYTF
>.|TRBV7-8|.|TRBJ1-5
TGTGCCAGCAGCTTAGGCAGGGGAGCTCAGCCCCAGCATTTT
CASSLGRGAQPQHF
>.|TRBV11-2|.|TRBJ1-2
TGTGCCAGCAGCTTAGAAGGGATGGGCGGGAGCTACACCTTC
CASSLEGMGGSYTF
>.|TRBV9|.|TRBJ2-3
TGTGCCAGCAGCCCGCGTGGCCCAAGCACAGATACGCAGTATTTT
CASSPRGPSTDTQYF